The 10 T cell receptor beta chains presented below share a single source sample, sequenced in a study of blood T cell repertoires in COVID-19. Produced via immunoSEQ multiplex PCR; TCRdb's table is partial and in-frame only. The table has under 40,000 clones, roughly 93% seen once. Sequences were obtained from peripheral blood. These receptors originate from a male donor with active COVID-19.

The V call is TRBV5-1, the J call TRBJ1-2; D gene uncertain. Germline V gene sequence: CDR1 SGHRS, CDR2 YFSETQ. Trimming took 0 bases from V and 5 from J, leaving 11 bases between them. This CDR3 is built from 14 residues. CDR3 in amino acids: CASSLVYGDYGYTF. In DNA form, the CDR3 reads TGCGCCAGCAGCTTGGTCTACGGGGATTATGGCTACACCTTC.

This chain joins TRBV7-2 and TRBJ2-3, with 7 bases identical to TRBD2. Germline V gene lookup returns CDR1 SGHTA and CDR2 FQGNSA. The CDR3 sequence is 15 residues long. Trimming cost V 1 base and J 7 bases; bases outside gene matches: 8. In DNA form, the CDR3 reads TGTGCCAGCAGCTTAGAAGGCGGGGGAAAGTATACGCAGTATTTT. Translation gives CASSLEGGGKYTQYF.

V gene TRBV3-1 (or the pseudogene TRBV3-2) combines with J gene TRBJ2-7; D call uncertain. V was trimmed by 5 bases and J by 2 bases, leaving 4 bases between them. This CDR3 region has 11 residues. CDR1 and CDR2 (germline): LGHDT, YNNKEL (reference sequence). The CDR3 DNA reads as TGTGCCAGCAGCAGCACCTACGAGCAGTACTTC. Protein sequence: CASSSTYEQYF.

The genes are TRBV18 and TRBJ2-7; 11 bases align to TRBD1. V lost 2 bases to trimming and J lost 4 bases; unmatched junction nucleotides: 4. The CDR3 covers 15 residues. Germline V gene lookup returns CDR1 KGHSH and CDR2 LQKENI. The CDR3 protein is CASSPGTGGRYEQYF. The DNA of the CDR3 is TGTGCCAGCTCACCAGGGACAGGGGGTCGGTACGAGCAGTACTTC.

The chain joins TRBV9 to TRBJ1-1; D uncertain. CDR1 and CDR2 (germline): SGDLS, YYNGEE. The CDR3 loop spans 16 amino acids. V was pared by 4 bases and J by 1 base, with 17 bases between. CDR3 DNA: TGTGCCAGCAGCCCGTCGGTTATCGGAGGGAACACTGAAGCTTTCTTT. This translates into CASSPSVIGGNTEAFF.

The J gene is TRBJ1-2, the V gene TRBV14; weak D call: TRBD1 (6 bases). Germline lookup yields CDR1 SGHDN and CDR2 FVKESK. CDR3 size: 16 residues. With 4 bases removed from V and 4 bases from J, the gap between germline ends came to 19 bases. The CDR3 nucleotides read TGTGCCAGCAGCCCGCTAATCGCAAAACAGGGCTATGGCTACACCTTC. Residues: CASSPLIAKQGYGYTF.

The chain has TRBV15 and TRBJ2-5; 9 nucleotides line up with TRBD2. Losses at the gene ends were 6 bases for V and 5 bases for J; bases not matched to a gene: 13. Germline values: CDR1 LNHNV, CDR2 YYDKDF (reference sequence). The CDR3 runs to 16 residues. CDR3 amino acids: CATRGGAGGIVETQYF. The CDR3, as DNA: TGTGCCACCAGGGGGGGAGCGGGGGGAATCGTGGAGACCCAGTACTTC.

The chain is built from TRBV6-5 and TRBJ2-2, with D unclear. In germline, CDR1 is MNHEY, CDR2 SVGAGI. The length of the CDR3 is 12 residues. Trimming shortened V by 5 bases and J by 5 bases, and 6 bases separated the two germline ends. The CDR3 coding sequence is TGTGCCAGCAGTCGTTTAACCGGGGAGCTGTTTTTT. As protein: CASSRLTGELFF.

The DNA for the CDR3 is TGCGCCAGCAGCCTCTCCGGACAGGGTGATCAGCCCCAGCATTTT. Translation gives CASSLSGQGDQPQHF. The chain recombines TRBV5-1 with TRBJ1-5; TRBD1 aligns across 8 bases. Trimming removed 4 bases from V and 5 bases from J; junction bases left unmatched: 8. The CDR3 has 15 residues. Germline CDR1 and CDR2: SGHRS and YFSETQ.

This clone was counted a single time. The CDR3 sequence: CASSQGRGPDTQYF. The CDR3 DNA follows: TGCGCCAGCAGCCAAGGGAGGGGACCAGATACGCAGTATTTT. The rearrangement joins TRBV4-3 to TRBJ2-3; the D gene is possibly TRBD2 (6 bases). This CDR3 comprises 14 residues. CDR1 is LGHNA, CDR2 YSLEER, per germline. Trimming stripped 1 base from V and 4 bases from J, with 9 bases between.